Below, 3 T cell receptor beta chains from the same sample are listed, as sequenced in a study of shared clonotypes between healthy human individuals (dated by TCRdb to about 2020). The library was obtained by the immunoSEQ multiplex PCR assay. What TCRdb holds here is the immuneACCESS table cut down to in-frame rearrangements. Part of the clones is not present; checked against another copy, under half of the missing clones reflect an unresolved V gene, and the others are unexplained. Within this sample are about 2.4 million clones, with 80% to 95% of them counted one time only. The top ten constitute 0.36% of the sample. Sequencing was carried out using naive CD4+ T cells from PBMCs. The sample's cell subset or site label, decoded: CD45RA+ positively selected. The receptor set was obtained from a man aged 18 to 30 in good health. Some clones in this sample may be carry-over from other donors' samples.

The V gene is TRBV5-1, the J gene TRBJ1-2; 8 positions agree with TRBD1. In germline, CDR1 is SGHRS, CDR2 YFSETQ. V was pared by 4 bases and J by 7 bases, with 9 bases of the junction left unmatched. This CDR3 comprises 14 residues. The CDR3 nucleotides read TGCGCCAGCAGCCGGGGGACGGACAGGGTTGGCTACACCTTC. Protein: CASSRGTDRVGYTF.

This chain links TRBV5-1 with TRBJ2-2; 10 bases map to TRBD2. V was clipped by 4 bases and J by 6 bases; unmatched bases: 3. Looked up from germline, CDR1 is SGHRS and CDR2 is YFSETQ. The CDR3 sequence is 14 residues long. Written as DNA, the CDR3 is TGCGCCAGCAGCGGAGGGACTAGCGCCGGGGAGCTGTTTTTT. This gives the protein CASSGGTSAGELFF.

The chain is built from TRBV5-4 and TRBJ2-7; the match to TRBD2 covers 11 bases. The CDR3 totals 15 residues. Germline V gene data show CDR1 as SGHNT and CDR2 as YYREEE (reference sequence). Trimming cost V 3 bases and J 2 bases; bases outside gene matches: 4. The CDR3 protein is CASSWGTSGTYEQYF. Written as DNA, the CDR3 is TGTGCCAGCAGCTGGGGGACTAGCGGAACCTACGAGCAGTACTTC.